Following are 21 T cell receptor beta chains from one sample sequenced in a study of cytomegalovirus exposure and HLA in healthy donors. Data came from immunoSEQ multiplex PCR; TCRdb stores just in-frame clones and leaves some out. Found here are 95,000 to 150,000 clones, 85% to 90% of them singletons; the top ten hold about 6%. Sequencing was done on a sample of PBMCs. These receptors all stem from a woman aged 18-29 years in good health and CMV-seropositive.

The chain recombines TRBV7-2 with TRBJ2-5, with 11 bases identical to TRBD2. Germline CDR1 is SGHTA and CDR2 is FQGNSA. This CDR3 has 16 residues. Trimming took 5 bases from V and 4 from J; bases not matched to a gene: 9. The CDR3 DNA reads as TGTGCCAGCAGCAAAAGACTAGCGGGATTTGGAGAGACCCAGTACTTC. This gives the protein CASSKRLAGFGETQYF.

CDR3 amino acids: CASSLGGTGGSYEQYF. CDR3 bases: TGTGCCAGCAGCTTAGGAGGGACAGGGGGCTCCTACGAGCAGTACTTC. The chain joins TRBV7-9 to TRBJ2-7; 11 bases line up with TRBD1. The trim removed 1 base at V and 0 bases at J, leaving 2 bases unmatched. CDR1 and CDR2 (germline): SEHNR, FQNEAQ (reference sequence). CDR3 size: 16 residues.

In its sample, this clone was seen once. V gene TRBV28 combines with J gene TRBJ2-5; 9 positions agree with TRBD1. With 5 bases clipped from V and 2 bases from J, the junction kept 9 bases outside the gene matches. Germline V CDR1 and CDR2: MDHEN, SYDVKM. CDR3 size: 16 residues. CDR3 protein: CASSTTGGLSQETQYF. The DNA of the CDR3 is TGTGCCAGCAGTACGACAGGGGGGTTGTCACAAGAGACCCAGTACTTC.

The J gene is TRBJ2-3, the V gene TRBV7-8, with a possible D match to TRBD2 (5 bases). Germline CDR1 SGHVS, CDR2 FQNEAQ. There are 17 residues in the CDR3. V lost 1 base and J lost 2, with 16 bases in between. CDR3 protein: CASSLESREPNTDTQYF. CDR3 DNA sequence: TGTGCCAGCAGCTTAGAGTCCCGGGAACCAAACACAGATACGCAGTATTTT.

This chain joins TRBV7-2 and TRBJ1-5; D may be TRBD1 (5 bases). This CDR3 has 15 residues. Germline V gene lookup returns CDR1 SGHTA and CDR2 FQGNSA. V was clipped by 5 bases and J by 4 bases, with 15 bases between them. The CDR3 spells CASSTHGASNQPQHF. DNA for the CDR3: TGTGCCAGCAGCACTCATGGGGCAAGTAATCAGCCCCAGCATTTT.

V gene TRBV4-1 combines with J gene TRBJ2-7, with D unresolved. The CDR3 length is 16 residues. The germline CDR1 and CDR2 sequences are MGHRA and YSYEKL. Between the trimmed V and J ends, which lost 0 bases and 6 bases, there was a span of 18 bases. The CDR3 DNA reads TGCGCCAGCAGCCAAGAATGGCCAGGATTATACGGCGAGCAGTACTTC. This codes for CASSQEWPGLYGEQYF.

This sequence joins TRBV7-9 and TRBJ2-7, with TRBD2 matching over 8 bases. Germline values: CDR1 SEHNR, CDR2 FQNEAQ (reference sequence). The CDR3 totals 14 residues. V gave up 4 bases and J gave up 3 bases; unmatched junction bases: 5. The CDR3, as DNA: TGTGCCAGCAGCTCGAGCGGGAGAGGCTACGAGCAGTACTTC. Residues: CASSSSGRGYEQYF.

The chain combines TRBV18 with TRBJ2-5, with TRBD2 as a possible D gene (5 bases). From germline, CDR1 is KGHSH and CDR2 LQKENI. The CDR3 spans 14 residues. V was cut by 1 base and J by 2 bases, with 8 bases left in between. The CDR3 here is CASSPRGVQETQYF. CDR3 DNA: TGTGCCAGCTCACCACGGGGAGTTCAAGAGACCCAGTACTTC.

J is TRBJ1-4 and V is TRBV11-2; D perhaps matches TRBD1 (5 bases). Trimming shortened V by 0 bases and J by 8 bases, and 16 bases separated the two germline ends. Germline loops: CDR1 SGHAT, CDR2 FQNNGV. The CDR3 sequence is 16 residues long. CDR3: CASSLEPAGMNEKLFF. Here the CDR3 DNA reads TGTGCCAGCAGCTTAGAACCCGCAGGGATGAACGAAAAACTGTTTTTT.

DNA of the CDR3: TGTGCCAGCAGCCCTTCGGGACTAGTTTACACCGGGGAGCTGTTTTTT. Translation: CASSPSGLVYTGELFF. V is TRBV7-3 and J is TRBJ2-2; the match to TRBD2 covers 8 bases. The CDR3 sequence is 16 residues long. V gave up 5 bases and J gave up 3 bases; unmatched junction bases: 8. Germline V gene lookup returns CDR1 SGHTA and CDR2 FQGTGA.

The genes are TRBV10-1 and TRBJ2-2, with D possibly matching TRBD2 (5 bases). Germline CDR1 WNHNN, CDR2 SYGVQD (reference sequence). The CDR3 has 14 residues. V was shortened by 4 bases and J by 7 bases, with 13 bases between the two germline ends. The DNA for the CDR3 is TGCGCCAGCAGTGCAAAGAGGGTTGACGGGGAGCTGTTTTTT. It is translated as CASSAKRVDGELFF.

The chain recombines TRBV30 with TRBJ1-6; tentative D call: TRBD1 (6 bases). Germline V gene sequence: CDR1 GTSNPN, CDR2 SVGIG (reference sequence). The length of the CDR3 is 15 residues. V lost 3 bases, J lost 7 bases, and 16 bases lay in between. The CDR3 bases are TGTGCCTGGAGAAGGGGCACAGGGCCGAATTCACCCCTCCACTTT. This gives the protein CAWRRGTGPNSPLHF.

V gene TRBV6-5 combines with J gene TRBJ1-2; 7 bases match TRBD1. There are 16 residues in the CDR3. The junction had 11 bases not matched to a gene; V was cut back by 2 bases and J by 5 bases. The germline CDR1 and CDR2 sequences are MNHEY and SVGAGI. The CDR3 region is CASSYEGASGIYGYTF. The CDR3 DNA follows: TGTGCCAGCAGTTACGAGGGGGCCTCTGGGATATATGGCTACACCTTC.

This chain connects TRBV2 to TRBJ2-3, with 7 bases aligning to TRBD2. Germline-derived CDR1 and CDR2 are SNHLY and FYNNEI. V lost 6 bases, J lost 1 base, and 10 bases stayed unmatched. CDR3 length: 16 amino acids. The CDR3 sequence is CASSSVGGGRTDTQYF. Written as DNA, the CDR3 is TGTGCCAGCAGCTCGGTGGGCGGGGGACGCACAGATACGCAGTATTTT.

The V and J genes are TRBV4-3 and TRBJ1-1; D is perhaps TRBD1 (5 bases). V lost 0 bases, J lost 0 bases, and 14 bases lay in between. The CDR3 runs 17 residues. The germline V gene has CDR1 LGHNA and CDR2 YSLEER. CDR3 residues: CASSQENRMAMNTEAFF. Here the CDR3 DNA reads TGCGCCAGCAGCCAAGAGAACAGGATGGCGATGAACACTGAAGCTTTCTTT.

The chain recombines TRBV9 with TRBJ2-1; the match to TRBD2 covers 16 bases. V was pared by 5 bases and J by 7 bases, with 3 bases of the junction left unmatched. Germline V lookup: CDR1 SGDLS, CDR2 YYNGEE. The CDR3 length is 15 residues. As DNA, the CDR3 is TGTGCCAGCAGGGGGACTAGCGGGGGGGAAAATGAGCAGTTCTTC. Translating gives CASRGTSGGENEQFF. Variable domain in full (rest from reference TRBV9 and TRBJ2-1): DSGVTQTPKHLITATGQRVTLRCSPRSGDLSVYWYQQSLDQGLQFLIQYYNGEERAKGNILERFSAQQFPDLHSELNLSSLELGDSALYFCASRGTSGGENEQFFGPGTRLTVL.

The gene calls are TRBV7-2 and TRBJ1-2; TRBD1 matches 7 bases. The length of the CDR3 is 15 residues. The V and J ends lost 6 bases and 0 bases, in that order; junction bases with no gene match: 7. Per germline, CDR1 SGHTA and CDR2 FQGNSA. The CDR3 DNA sequence: TGTGCCAGCAGAAGACAGGGATCAGCTAACTATGGCTACACCTTC. Amino acids: CASRRQGSANYGYTF.

This chain links TRBV2 with TRBJ1-5; possibly TRBD1 for D (5 bases). Germline CDR1 SNHLY, CDR2 FYNNEI. The V gene lost 4 bases and the J gene lost 0 bases, with 10 bases spanning the gap. This CDR3 region has 15 residues. The CDR3 reads CASSVQGVSNQPQHF. The CDR3 DNA reads as TGTGCCAGCAGTGTCCAAGGGGTTAGCAATCAGCCCCAGCATTTT.

This chain connects TRBV2 to TRBJ1-1; D not resolved. CDR1 and CDR2 (germline): SNHLY, FYNNEI. V was trimmed by 3 bases and J by 0 bases, leaving 5 bases between them. The CDR3 consists of 13 residues. CDR3 protein: CASSERMNTEAFF. CDR3 coding DNA: TGTGCCAGCAGTGAGCGTATGAACACTGAAGCTTTCTTT.

This rearrangement joins TRBV7-9 to TRBJ1-6; no firm D call. The V gene's germline CDR1 is SEHNR and CDR2 FQNEAQ (reference sequence). V lost 4 bases, J lost 6 bases, and 13 bases lay in between. The CDR3 contains 15 residues. The CDR3 spells CASSSSRVLNSPLHF. The CDR3, as DNA: TGTGCCAGCAGCTCATCGAGGGTGCTTAATTCACCCCTCCACTTT. The complete variable domain, with remaining parts taken from reference TRBV7-9 and TRBJ1-6, reads DTGVSQNPRHKITKRGQNVTFRCDPISEHNRLYWYRQTLGQGPEFLTYFQNEAQLEKSRLLSDRFSAERPKGSFSTLEIQRTEQGDSAMYLCASSSSRVLNSPLHFGNGTRLTVT.

CDR3: CAWSVRTGRGYTF. CDR3 DNA sequence: TGTGCCTGGAGTGTACGGACAGGGCGAGGCTACACCTTC. The V gene is TRBV30, the J gene TRBJ1-2; 8 bases agree with TRBD1. V trimming: 0 bases; J trimming: 8 bases; junction bases outside the gene matches: 5. The CDR3 has 13 residues. Germline V gives CDR1 GTSNPN, CDR2 SVGIG (reference sequence).